What follows are 24 T cell receptor beta chains derived from one specimen sequenced in a study of blood T cell repertoires in COVID-19. The method was immunoSEQ multiplex PCR; TCRdb's version includes in-frame clones alone and lacks a portion of them. Of under 250,000 clones listed, about 90% were seen once; the top ten hold around 2.8%. Sequencing was carried out using peripheral blood. The receptor set was obtained from an older woman with acute or convalescent COVID-19.

The V call is TRBV10-2, the J call TRBJ1-6; 7 bases match TRBD1. This CDR3 spans 14 amino acids. CDR1 and CDR2 (germline): WSHSY, SAAADI. With V trimmed by 5 bases and J by 8 bases, 6 bases remained unmatched. The CDR3 DNA reads as TGCGCCAGCAGTCCGACAGGGTTTGATTCACCCCTCCACTTT. Translating gives CASSPTGFDSPLHF.

The V and J genes are TRBV28 and TRBJ1-1; unclear D gene. Trimming pared 2 bases from V and 8 bases from J, leaving 6 bases between. CDR1 and CDR2 (germline): MDHEN, SYDVKM. The CDR3 sequence is 11 residues long. The CDR3 sequence: CASSLAEEAFF. As DNA, the CDR3 is TGTGCCAGCAGTTTAGCGGAAGAAGCTTTCTTT.

V is TRBV14 and J is TRBJ1-6, with 7 bases that match TRBD1. This CDR3 has 16 amino acids. Germline V gene data show CDR1 as SGHDN and CDR2 as FVKESK. Trimming took 2 bases from V and 4 from J; bases not matched to a gene: 5. The CDR3 bases are TGTGCCAGCAGCCAACTGGGACAGAGTTATAATTCACCCCTCCACTTT. It is translated as CASSQLGQSYNSPLHF. The entire variable domain, with the rest obtained from reference TRBV14 and TRBJ1-6, is as follows: EAGVTQFPSHSVIEKGQTVTLRCDPISGHDNLYWYRRVMGKEIKFLLHFVKESKQDESGMPNNRFLAERTGGTYSTLKVQPAELEDSGVYFCASSQLGQSYNSPLHFGNGTRLTVT.

This CDR3 is CASSPRDGYNSPLHF. In DNA form, the CDR3 reads TGCGCCAGCAGTCCGCGGGACGGATATAATTCACCCCTCCACTTT. The chain uses TRBV10-2 and TRBJ1-6, with a possible D match to TRBD1 (5 bases). Deletions cut 5 bases from V and 4 bases from J, with 12 bases between. The CDR3 has 15 residues. Germline assignment: CDR1 WSHSY and CDR2 SAAADI.

The V call is TRBV9, the J call TRBJ2-2; 9 positions agree with TRBD1. V shed 4 bases, J shed 5 bases, and the junction held 6 bases outside the gene matches. The CDR3 sequence is 15 residues long. Germline assignment: CDR1 SGDLS and CDR2 YYNGEE. The CDR3 reads CASSITGGVTGELFF. The CDR3 DNA sequence: TGTGCCAGCAGCATCACAGGGGGCGTTACCGGGGAGCTGTTTTTT. Full variable domain (missing parts from reference TRBV9 and TRBJ2-2): DSGVTQTPKHLITATGQRVTLRCSPRSGDLSVYWYQQSLDQGLQFLIQYYNGEERAKGNILERFSAQQFPDLHSELNLSSLELGDSALYFCASSITGGVTGELFFGEGSRLTVL.

This chain connects TRBV5-1 to TRBJ2-5; tentatively, D is TRBD1 (6 bases). V lost 2 bases to trimming and J lost 2 bases, with 16 bases between them. The CDR3 is made up of 16 amino acids. Per the germline V gene, CDR1 is SGHRS and CDR2 is YFSETQ. The CDR3 loop is CASSLQGDGVQETQYF. The CDR3 DNA follows: TGCGCCAGCAGCTTACAGGGAGACGGGGTGCAAGAGACCCAGTACTTC.

The CDR3 nucleotides read TGCAGTGCTAGAGTTAGTTACGAGCAGTACTTC. This gives the protein CSARVSYEQYF. The gene calls are TRBV20-1 and TRBJ2-7; D is uncertain. The CDR3 consists of 11 residues. With 1 base removed from V and 4 bases from J, the gap between germline ends came to 5 bases. The germline V gene has CDR1 DFQATT and CDR2 SNEGSKA (reference sequence).

CDR3 DNA sequence: TGCAGTGCTAGTTTGGGCGCCTGGGAGCAGTACTTC. Its translation is CSASLGAWEQYF. This chain connects TRBV20-1 to TRBJ2-7; D gene unclear. The CDR3 extends over 12 amino acids. Between the trimmed V and J ends, which lost 3 bases and 7 bases, there was a span of 13 bases. CDR1 is DFQATT, CDR2 SNEGSKA, per germline (reference sequence).

This chain connects TRBV10-1 to TRBJ2-2; maybe TRBD2 (6 bases). The CDR3 spans 15 residues. Trimming removed 3 bases from V and 7 bases from J, with 15 bases in between. Germline V CDR1 and CDR2: WNHNN, SYGVQD (reference sequence). The DNA of the CDR3 is TGCGCCAGCAGTGATCGGGCGGGATTGTTCGGGGAGCTGTTTTTT. This encodes CASSDRAGLFGELFF.

This clone has more than one count but fewer than ten. V usage is TRBV3-1 (or the pseudogene TRBV3-2) and J usage is TRBJ1-4, with no clear D. Trimming removed 0 bases at V and 3 bases at J, with 8 bases between. The CDR3 is 15 residues long. Per the germline V gene, CDR1 is LGHDT and CDR2 is YNNKEL (reference sequence). The CDR3 bases are TGTGCCAGCAGCCAAGATGGTTCGGCTAATGAAAAACTGTTTTTT. Its protein is CASSQDGSANEKLFF.

The chain combines TRBV7-8 with TRBJ1-1, with D perhaps TRBD1 (6 bases). The ends were cut back, 4 bases at V and 6 bases at J, with 15 bases in the middle. The CDR3 contains 14 residues. Germline V gene data show CDR1 as SGHVS and CDR2 as FQNEAQ. The chain's CDR3 is CASSSVQGKAEAFF. CDR3 DNA sequence: TGTGCCAGCAGCTCAGTACAGGGAAAGGCTGAAGCTTTCTTT. The full variable domain, with the rest looked up from reference TRBV7-8 and TRBJ1-1, is GAGVSQSPRYKVAKRGQDVALRCDPISGHVSLFWYQQALGQGPEFLTYFQNEAQLDKSGLPSDRFFAERPEGSVSTLKIQRTQQEDSAVYLCASSSVQGKAEAFFGQGTRLTVV.

The chain is built from TRBV19 and TRBJ2-3; 8 positions agree with TRBD2. The CDR3 runs 14 residues. Germline-derived CDR1 and CDR2 are LNHDA and SQIVND (reference sequence). Trimming removed 10 bases from V and 4 bases from J; junction bases left unmatched: 10. The CDR3 loop is CATKRAGAADTQYF. Here the CDR3 DNA reads TGTGCCACGAAGAGAGCGGGGGCCGCAGATACGCAGTATTTT.

The V call is TRBV10-3, the J call TRBJ1-5, with 11 bases aligning to TRBD1. Germline V CDR1 and CDR2: ENHRY, SYGVKD. CDR3 length equals 16 residues. J was trimmed by 4 bases and V by 4 bases; bases with no gene match: 6. This chain's CDR3 is CAISGGGQGVNQPQHF. CDR3 nucleotide sequence: TGTGCCATCAGTGGCGGGGGACAGGGGGTTAATCAGCCCCAGCATTTT.

V is TRBV18 and J is TRBJ2-7; 16 bases map to TRBD2. From germline, CDR1 is KGHSH and CDR2 LQKENI. J gave up 6 bases and V 3 bases, and 5 bases lay outside the gene matches. CDR3 length equals 16 residues. This CDR3 reads CASSPGLAGGPSEQYF. DNA of the CDR3: TGTGCCAGCTCACCGGGACTAGCGGGAGGGCCTAGCGAGCAGTACTTC.

This clone appeared once. V and J are TRBV6-2 or TRBV6-3 and TRBJ2-1; tentative D call: TRBD1 (5 bases). The CDR3 spans 15 residues. V was pared by 3 bases and J by 3 bases, with 12 bases between. Looked up from germline, CDR1 is MNHEY and CDR2 is SVGEGT. This CDR3 reads CASSYTGQGYNEQFF. DNA of the CDR3: TGTGCCAGCAGTTATACAGGCCAGGGCTACAATGAGCAGTTCTTC.

J is TRBJ1-6 and V is TRBV30; 8 bases match TRBD1. Germline CDR1 GTSNPN, CDR2 SVGIG (reference sequence). The J segment lost 8 bases and the V segment lost 3 bases, leaving 6 bases of the junction unmatched. The CDR3 spans 14 residues. In nucleotides, the CDR3 is TGTGCCTGGAGGACGGGCAGGGGGCATTCACCCCTCCACTTT. Translated: CAWRTGRGHSPLHF.

In this sample, this clone turned up once. This chain connects TRBV5-1 to TRBJ1-1, with D unresolved. Germline assignment: CDR1 SGHRS and CDR2 YFSETQ. Between the trimmed V and J ends, which lost 2 bases and 12 bases, there was a span of 17 bases. The CDR3 is made up of 13 amino acids. The CDR3 reads CASSFPGSKRTFF. The CDR3 bases are TGCGCCAGCAGCTTCCCCGGGTCAAAGAGGACTTTCTTT.

The rearrangement links TRBV6-5 to TRBJ2-2; D is perhaps TRBD1 (6 bases). V was cut by 6 bases and J by 3 bases, with 11 bases left in between. CDR1 and CDR2 from the germline V gene are MNHEY and SVGAGI. This CDR3 comprises 14 residues. CDR3 protein: CASSWTEDTGELFF. CDR3 DNA sequence: TGTGCCAGCAGCTGGACAGAAGACACCGGGGAGCTGTTTTTT.

The gene calls are TRBV7-2 and TRBJ2-7; 9 bases fit TRBD1. J gave up 3 bases and V 8 bases, and 14 bases lay outside the gene matches. CDR1 and CDR2 (germline): SGHTA, FQGNSA. The CDR3 covers 16 residues. CDR3 protein: CASGTGSFYGGYEQYF. The CDR3 nucleotides are TGTGCCAGCGGGACAGGGTCTTTTTATGGCGGCTACGAGCAGTACTTC.

The chain uses TRBV6-6 and TRBJ2-4; D is undetermined. This CDR3 contains 16 residues. With 0 bases removed from V and 0 bases from J, the gap between germline ends came to 9 bases. Germline values: CDR1 MNHNY, CDR2 SVGAGI (reference sequence). Written as DNA, the CDR3 is TGTGCCAGCAGTTACTCGATGAGCTTAGCCAAAAACATTCAGTACTTC. Protein sequence: CASSYSMSLAKNIQYF.

This rearrangement joins TRBV27 to TRBJ2-5; 8 bases map to TRBD2. From germline, CDR1 is MNHEY and CDR2 SMNVEV (reference sequence). V shed 5 bases and J 4 bases; nucleotides not matched to a gene: 3. The CDR3 consists of 13 residues. Here the CDR3 reads CASSPGGRETQYF. In DNA, the CDR3 is TGTGCCAGCAGTCCGGGGGGGCGAGAGACCCAGTACTTC.

The chain couples TRBV9 to TRBJ2-3; 8 bases align to TRBD2. V dropped 0 bases and J dropped 3; count of bases not matched to a gene: 6. Germline V lookup: CDR1 SGDLS, CDR2 YYNGEE. The CDR3 is made up of 16 amino acids. This CDR3 is CASSVATRGGTDTQYF. CDR3 nucleotides: TGTGCCAGCAGCGTAGCTACTCGGGGGGGTACAGATACGCAGTATTTT.

The CDR3 protein is CAWSRGQGAYEQYF. The CDR3 nucleotides read TGTGCCTGGAGTAGAGGACAGGGAGCCTACGAGCAGTACTTC. This chain joins TRBV30 and TRBJ2-7, with 8 bases fitting TRBD1. Germline V gives CDR1 GTSNPN, CDR2 SVGIG (reference sequence). V shed 2 bases and J 2 bases; nucleotides not matched to a gene: 5. This CDR3 contains 14 residues. Full variable domain (outside the CDR3, taken from reference TRBV30 and TRBJ2-7): SQTIHQWPATLVQPVGSPLSLECTVEGTSNPNLYWYRQAAGRGLQLLFYSVGIGQISSEVPQNLSASRPQDRQFILSSKKLLLSDSGFYLCAWSRGQGAYEQYFGPGTRLTVT.

The chain links TRBV7-2 to TRBJ2-7, with TRBD2 identical over 12 bases. The junction had 6 bases not matched to a gene; V was cut back by 5 bases and J by 4 bases. Germline CDR1 reads SGHTA; CDR2 reads FQGNSA. CDR3 length: 15 residues. CDR3 protein: CASSQTSGRSYEQYF. In DNA form, the CDR3 reads TGTGCCAGCAGCCAGACTAGCGGGAGATCGTACGAGCAGTACTTC.